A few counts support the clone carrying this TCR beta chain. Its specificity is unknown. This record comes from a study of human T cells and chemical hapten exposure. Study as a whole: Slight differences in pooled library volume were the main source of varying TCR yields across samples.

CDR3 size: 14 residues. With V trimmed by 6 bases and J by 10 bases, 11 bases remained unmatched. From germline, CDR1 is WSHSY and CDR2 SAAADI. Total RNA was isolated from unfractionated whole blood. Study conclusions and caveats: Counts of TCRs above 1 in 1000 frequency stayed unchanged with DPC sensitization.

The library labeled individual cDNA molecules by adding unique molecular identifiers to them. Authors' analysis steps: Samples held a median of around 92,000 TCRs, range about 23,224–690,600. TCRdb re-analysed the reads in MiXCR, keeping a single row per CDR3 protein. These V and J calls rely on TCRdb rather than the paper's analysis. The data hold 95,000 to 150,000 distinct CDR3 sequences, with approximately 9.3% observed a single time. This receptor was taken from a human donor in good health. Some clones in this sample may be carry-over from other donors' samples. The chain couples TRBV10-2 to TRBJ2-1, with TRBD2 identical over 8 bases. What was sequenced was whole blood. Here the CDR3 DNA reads TGCGCCAGCAGGGACCTGGGACTAGTTGGGGAGCAGTTCTTC. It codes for CASRDLGLVGEQFF.